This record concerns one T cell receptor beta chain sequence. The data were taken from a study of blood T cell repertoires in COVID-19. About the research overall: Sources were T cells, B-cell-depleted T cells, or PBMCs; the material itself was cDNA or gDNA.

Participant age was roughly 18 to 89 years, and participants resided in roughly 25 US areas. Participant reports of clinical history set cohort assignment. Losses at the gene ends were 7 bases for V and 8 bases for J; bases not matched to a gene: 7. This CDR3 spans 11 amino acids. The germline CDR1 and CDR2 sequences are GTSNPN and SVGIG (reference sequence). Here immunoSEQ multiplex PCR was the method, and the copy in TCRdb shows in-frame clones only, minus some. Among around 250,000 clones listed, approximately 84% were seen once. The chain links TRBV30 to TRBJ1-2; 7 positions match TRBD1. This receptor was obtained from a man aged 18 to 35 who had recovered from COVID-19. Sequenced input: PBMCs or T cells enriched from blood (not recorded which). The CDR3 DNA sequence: TGTGCCTTGCCGACGGGACAGGGCTACACCTTC. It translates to CALPTGQGYTF.